The 14 T cell receptor beta chains presented below share a single source sample, sequenced in a study of blood T cell repertoires in COVID-19. Assay: immunoSEQ multiplex PCR; the TCRdb copy retains only in-frame clones and omits some. This sample has around 360,000 clones, with roughly nine tenths found just once. The specimen sequenced was PBMCs or T cells enriched from blood (not recorded which). These receptors came from a woman in her thirties who had recovered from COVID-19.

This chain joins TRBV29-1 and TRBJ2-7, with 7 bases matching TRBD1. This CDR3 contains 12 residues. Per germline, CDR1 SQVTM and CDR2 ANQGSEA. V lost 4 bases to trimming and J lost 0 bases; unmatched junction nucleotides: 0. CDR3 region: CSVGTGSYEQYF. The DNA for the CDR3 is TGCAGCGTTGGGACAGGCTCCTACGAGCAGTACTTC.

V usage is TRBV2 and J usage is TRBJ1-1; no definite D call. Deletions cut 4 bases from V and 1 base from J, with 7 bases between. The CDR3 contains 13 residues. Germline V gene lookup returns CDR1 SNHLY and CDR2 FYNNEI. This chain's CDR3 is CASSVTRNTEAFF. The DNA of the CDR3 is TGTGCCAGCAGTGTGACACGGAACACTGAAGCTTTCTTT.

The gene calls are TRBV5-1 and TRBJ2-1; no clear D gene. V was trimmed by 0 bases and J by 0 bases, leaving 10 bases between them. The CDR3 has 16 residues. CDR1 and CDR2 (germline): SGHRS, YFSETQ. CDR3 DNA sequence: TGCGCCAGCAGCTTGGACTACTCCTCCTCCTACAATGAGCAGTTCTTC. Translation gives CASSLDYSSSYNEQFF. Looking up the rest from reference TRBV5-1 and TRBJ2-1 gives the full variable domain: KAGVTQTPRYLIKTRGQQVTLSCSPISGHRSVSWYQQTPGQGLQFLFEYFSETQRNKGNFPGRFSGRQFSNSRSEMNVSTLELGDSALYLCASSLDYSSSYNEQFFGPGTRLTVL.

The chain employs TRBV7-9 and TRBJ2-7, with D possibly matching TRBD1 (5 bases). The CDR3 totals 16 residues. Deletions cut 5 bases from V and 3 bases from J, with 20 bases between. Germline CDR1 is SEHNR and CDR2 is FQNEAQ (reference sequence). CDR3 residues: CASSDLQGNRRYEQYF. The CDR3 region has the DNA TGTGCCAGCAGCGACCTCCAGGGAAATAGGCGCTACGAGCAGTACTTC.

This sequence joins TRBV9 and TRBJ2-7; a weak D match, TRBD2 (7 bases). The V end lost 4 bases, the J end lost 6 bases, and 23 bases lay between the germline ends. This CDR3 contains 16 residues. The V gene's germline CDR1 is SGDLS and CDR2 YYNGEE. In DNA form, the CDR3 reads TGTGCCAGCAGCCCTCCTGGGGGGAGGGGGATGGGCGAGCAGTACTTC. It specifies CASSPPGGRGMGEQYF.

The genes are TRBV27 and TRBJ1-1; 9 bases are a match to TRBD1. Unmatched junction bases numbered 12, after V lost 2 bases and J lost 5 bases. Germline V gene data show CDR1 as MNHEY and CDR2 as SMNVEV (reference sequence). This CDR3 has 17 residues. Here the CDR3 reads CASSLTSLTGGRTEAFF. CDR3 sequence (DNA): TGTGCCAGCAGTTTAACATCACTGACAGGGGGACGTACTGAAGCTTTCTTT.

The gene calls are TRBV7-3 and TRBJ1-4; no firm D call. The ends were cut back, 4 bases at V and 8 bases at J, with 11 bases in the middle. In germline, CDR1 is SGHTA, CDR2 FQGTGA. The CDR3 is made up of 13 amino acids. CDR3 in DNA: TGTGCCAGCAGCTCCGGGCCGGGGGAAAAACTGTTTTTT. This encodes CASSSGPGEKLFF.

This chain uses TRBV10-3 with TRBJ2-7, with 8 bases matching TRBD1. The germline V gene encodes CDR1 ENHRY and CDR2 SYGVKD. The ends lost 6 bases at V and 5 bases at J; junction bases unmatched: 3. The CDR3 contains 12 residues. The CDR3 nucleotides read TGTGCCATCAGGGACAGGGTCCACGAGCAGTACTTC. Translated, it gives CAIRDRVHEQYF.

This sequence joins TRBV28 and TRBJ1-2; the D gene is possibly TRBD1 (5 bases). Trimming removed 3 bases from V and 2 bases from J, with 13 bases in between. Germline V gene sequence: CDR1 MDHEN, CDR2 SYDVKM. The CDR3 contains 15 residues. CDR3 loop: CASSFGQGINYGYTF. The CDR3 region has the DNA TGTGCCAGCAGTTTTGGTCAGGGTATCAACTATGGCTACACCTTC.

The chain is built from TRBV19 and TRBJ1-6; 10 bases fit TRBD1. Germline V lookup: CDR1 LNHDA, CDR2 SQIVND (reference sequence). This CDR3 is 17 amino acids long. Unmatched junction bases numbered 12, after V lost 6 bases and J lost 7 bases. The CDR3 spells CASSDSVGTGVNSPLHF. CDR3 in DNA: TGTGCCAGTAGCGATTCCGTCGGGACAGGGGTAAATTCACCCCTCCACTTT.

V is TRBV3-1 (or the pseudogene TRBV3-2) and J is TRBJ2-5; 10 bases line up with TRBD2. This CDR3 has 16 amino acids. The germline V gene encodes CDR1 LGHDT and CDR2 YNNKEL (reference sequence). The junction had 9 bases not matched to a gene; V was cut back by 4 bases and J by 4 bases. The CDR3 loop reads CASSPPLAGVRETQYF. The CDR3 DNA sequence: TGTGCCAGCAGCCCCCCGCTAGCGGGGGTACGAGAGACCCAGTACTTC.

The V and J genes are TRBV30 and TRBJ1-1; D perhaps matches TRBD1 (5 bases). CDR3 length equals 13 residues. V lost 0 bases and J 4 bases, leaving 9 bases between the germline ends. In germline, CDR1 is GTSNPN, CDR2 SVGIG (reference sequence). CDR3 in amino acids: CAWSVMGGTEAFF. The CDR3 DNA is TGTGCCTGGAGTGTAATGGGGGGCACTGAAGCTTTCTTT.

The rearrangement links TRBV10-3 to TRBJ2-1; 10 positions match TRBD1. Germline V CDR1 and CDR2: ENHRY, SYGVKD. This CDR3 contains 15 residues. V gave up 1 base and J gave up 6 bases; unmatched junction bases: 3. The CDR3 here is CAISEWTGGPNEQFF. In nucleotides, the CDR3 is TGTGCCATCAGTGAGTGGACAGGGGGACCCAATGAGCAGTTCTTC.

The chain joins TRBV30 to TRBJ2-5, with D maybe TRBD2 (6 bases). V was cut by 0 bases and J by 7 bases, with 18 bases left in between. The CDR3 covers 15 residues. Germline V gene data show CDR1 as GTSNPN and CDR2 as SVGIG (reference sequence). The CDR3 here is CAWSVHVTSQWTQYF. In DNA, the CDR3 is TGTGCCTGGAGTGTACACGTGACTAGTCAGTGGACCCAGTACTTC.